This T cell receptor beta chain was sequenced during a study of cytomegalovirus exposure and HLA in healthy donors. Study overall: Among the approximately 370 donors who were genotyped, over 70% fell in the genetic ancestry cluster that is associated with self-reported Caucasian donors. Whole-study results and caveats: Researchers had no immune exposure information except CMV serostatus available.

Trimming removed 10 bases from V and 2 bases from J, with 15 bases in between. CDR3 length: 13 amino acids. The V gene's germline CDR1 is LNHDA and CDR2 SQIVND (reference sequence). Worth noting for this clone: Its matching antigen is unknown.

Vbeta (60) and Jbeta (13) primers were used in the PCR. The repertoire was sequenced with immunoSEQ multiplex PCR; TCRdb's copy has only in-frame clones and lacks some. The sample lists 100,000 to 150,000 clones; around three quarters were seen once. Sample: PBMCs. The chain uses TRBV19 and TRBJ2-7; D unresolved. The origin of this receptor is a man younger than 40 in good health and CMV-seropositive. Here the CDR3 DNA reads TGTGCCACCGGAAATGGGCCCGCCTACGAGCAGTACTTC. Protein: CATGNGPAYEQYF.